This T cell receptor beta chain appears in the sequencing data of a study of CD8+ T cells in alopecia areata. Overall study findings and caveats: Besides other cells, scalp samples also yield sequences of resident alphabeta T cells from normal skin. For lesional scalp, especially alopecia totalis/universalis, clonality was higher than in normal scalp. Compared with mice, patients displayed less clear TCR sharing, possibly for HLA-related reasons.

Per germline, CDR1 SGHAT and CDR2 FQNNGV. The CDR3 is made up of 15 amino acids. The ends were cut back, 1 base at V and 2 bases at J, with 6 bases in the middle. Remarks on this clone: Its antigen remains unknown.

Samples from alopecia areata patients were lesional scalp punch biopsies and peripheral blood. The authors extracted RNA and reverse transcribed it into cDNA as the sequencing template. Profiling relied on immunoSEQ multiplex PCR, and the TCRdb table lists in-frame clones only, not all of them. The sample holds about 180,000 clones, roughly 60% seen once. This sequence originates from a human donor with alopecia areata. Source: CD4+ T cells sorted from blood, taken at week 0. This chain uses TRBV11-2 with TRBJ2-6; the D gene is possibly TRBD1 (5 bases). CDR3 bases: TGTGCCAGCAGCTTAGTAGGGGCTGGGGCCAACGTCCTGACTTTC. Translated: CASSLVGAGANVLTF.